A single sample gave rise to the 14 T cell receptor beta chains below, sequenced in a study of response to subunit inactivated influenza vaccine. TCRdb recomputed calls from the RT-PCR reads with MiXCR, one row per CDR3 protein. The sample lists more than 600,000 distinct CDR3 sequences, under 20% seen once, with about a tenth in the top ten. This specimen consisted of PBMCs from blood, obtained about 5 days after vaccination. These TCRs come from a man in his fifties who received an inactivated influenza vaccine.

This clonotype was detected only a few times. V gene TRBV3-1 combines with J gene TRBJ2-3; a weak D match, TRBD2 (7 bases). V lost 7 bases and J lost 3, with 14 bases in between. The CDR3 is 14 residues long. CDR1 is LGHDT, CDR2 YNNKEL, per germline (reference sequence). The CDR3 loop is CASTPGGGTDTQYF. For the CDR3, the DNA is TGTGCCAGCACCCCGGGGGGCGGTACAGATACGCAGTATTTT.

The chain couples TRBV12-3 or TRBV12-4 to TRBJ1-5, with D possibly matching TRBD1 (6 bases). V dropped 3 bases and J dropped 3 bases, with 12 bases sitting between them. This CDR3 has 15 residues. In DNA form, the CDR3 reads TGTGCCAGCAGTTTCGCGGGGACAATCAATCAGCCCCAGCATTTT. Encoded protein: CASSFAGTINQPQHF.

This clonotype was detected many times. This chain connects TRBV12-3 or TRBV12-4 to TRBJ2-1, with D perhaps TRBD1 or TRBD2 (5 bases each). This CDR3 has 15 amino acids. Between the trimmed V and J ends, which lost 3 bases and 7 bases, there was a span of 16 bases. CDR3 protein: CASSLGVGGLNEQFF. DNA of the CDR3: TGTGCCAGCAGTTTGGGGGTTGGCGGGCTTAATGAGCAGTTCTTC.

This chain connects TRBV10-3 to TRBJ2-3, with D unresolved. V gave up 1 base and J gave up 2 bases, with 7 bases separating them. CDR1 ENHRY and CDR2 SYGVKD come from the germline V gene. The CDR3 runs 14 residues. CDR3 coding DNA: TGTGCCATCAGTGAGTTGAGGAACACAGATACGCAGTATTTT. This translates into CAISELRNTDTQYF.

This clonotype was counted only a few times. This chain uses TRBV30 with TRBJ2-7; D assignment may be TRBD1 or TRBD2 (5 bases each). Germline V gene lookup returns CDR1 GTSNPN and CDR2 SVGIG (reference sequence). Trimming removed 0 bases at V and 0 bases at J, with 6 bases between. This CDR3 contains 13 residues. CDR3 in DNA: TGTGCCTGGAGTGTGGGGGTCTCCTACGAGCAGTACTTC. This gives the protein CAWSVGVSYEQYF. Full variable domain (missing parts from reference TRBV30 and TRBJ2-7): SQTIHQWPATLVQPVGSPLSLECTVEGTSNPNLYWYRQAAGRGLQLLFYSVGIGQISSEVPQNLSASRPQDRQFILSSKKLLLSDSGFYLCAWSVGVSYEQYFGPGTRLTVT.

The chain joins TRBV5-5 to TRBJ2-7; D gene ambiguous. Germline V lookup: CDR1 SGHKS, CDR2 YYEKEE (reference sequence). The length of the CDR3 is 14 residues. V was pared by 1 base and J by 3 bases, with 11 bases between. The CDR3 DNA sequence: TGTGCCAGCAGCTTGCCGGACGCTCACTACGAGCAGTACTTC. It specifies CASSLPDAHYEQYF.

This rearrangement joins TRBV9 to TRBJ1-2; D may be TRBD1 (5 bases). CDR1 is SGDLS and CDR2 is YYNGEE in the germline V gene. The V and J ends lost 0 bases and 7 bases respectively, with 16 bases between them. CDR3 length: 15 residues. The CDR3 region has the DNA TGTGCCAGCAGCGTAGGAACGGTGGCTGGGGGTGGCTACACCTTC. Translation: CASSVGTVAGGGYTF.

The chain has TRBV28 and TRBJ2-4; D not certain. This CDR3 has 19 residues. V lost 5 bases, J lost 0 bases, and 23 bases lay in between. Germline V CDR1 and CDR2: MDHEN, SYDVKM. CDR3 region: CASSARAPNPLIAKNIQYF. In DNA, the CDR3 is TGTGCCAGCAGTGCCAGAGCGCCAAACCCCCTAATAGCCAAAAACATTCAGTACTTC. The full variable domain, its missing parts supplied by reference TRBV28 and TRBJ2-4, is DVKVTQSSRYLVKRTGEKVFLECVQDMDHENMFWYRQDPGLGLRLIYFSYDVKMKEKGDIPEGYSVSREKKERFSLILESASTNQTSMYLCASSARAPNPLIAKNIQYFGAGTRLSVL.

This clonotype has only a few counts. The CDR3 DNA reads as TGCGCCAGCAGCGGGACACAGAACTATGGCTACACCTTC. The encoded protein is CASSGTQNYGYTF. The rearrangement uses TRBV5-1 and TRBJ1-2, with a tentative D call TRBD1 (6 bases). Germline-derived CDR1 and CDR2 are SGHRS and YFSETQ. The CDR3 consists of 13 residues. Deletions cut 4 bases from V and 2 bases from J, with 9 bases between.

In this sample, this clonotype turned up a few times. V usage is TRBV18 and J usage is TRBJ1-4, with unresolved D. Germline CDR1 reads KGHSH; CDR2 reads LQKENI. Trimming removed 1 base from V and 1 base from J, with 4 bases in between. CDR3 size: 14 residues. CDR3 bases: TGTGCCAGCTCACCACAGGAAACTAATGAAAAACTGTTTTTT. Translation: CASSPQETNEKLFF.

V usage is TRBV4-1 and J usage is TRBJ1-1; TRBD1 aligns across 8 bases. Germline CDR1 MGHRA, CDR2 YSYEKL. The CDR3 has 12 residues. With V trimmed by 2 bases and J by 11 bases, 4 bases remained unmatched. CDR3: CASSQMTGEAFF. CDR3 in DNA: TGCGCCAGCAGCCAAATGACAGGGGAGGCTTTCTTT.

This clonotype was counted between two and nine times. CDR3 nucleotides: TGTGCCAGCAGCTTACTCTTCTGGCGGGAGGGCCTTCCCTACAATGAGCAGTTCTTC. Translation: CASSLLFWREGLPYNEQFF. This chain links TRBV11-1 with TRBJ2-1; TRBD2 aligns across 9 bases. V trimming: 2 bases; J trimming: 2 bases; junction bases outside the gene matches: 13. This CDR3 contains 19 residues. Germline V gene sequence: CDR1 SGHAT, CDR2 FQDESV (reference sequence). Looking up the rest from reference TRBV11-1 and TRBJ2-1 gives the full variable domain: EAEVAQSPRYKITEKSQAVAFWCDPISGHATLYWYRQILGQGPELLVQFQDESVVDDSQLPKDRFSAERLKGVDSTLKIQPAELGDSAMYLCASSLLFWREGLPYNEQFFGPGTRLTVL.

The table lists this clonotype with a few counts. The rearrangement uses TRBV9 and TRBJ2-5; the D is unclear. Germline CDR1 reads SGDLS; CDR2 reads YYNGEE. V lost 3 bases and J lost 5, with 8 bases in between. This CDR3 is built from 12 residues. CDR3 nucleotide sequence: TGTGCCAGCAGCGCGGAAAGCGAGACCCAGTACTTC. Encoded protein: CASSAESETQYF.

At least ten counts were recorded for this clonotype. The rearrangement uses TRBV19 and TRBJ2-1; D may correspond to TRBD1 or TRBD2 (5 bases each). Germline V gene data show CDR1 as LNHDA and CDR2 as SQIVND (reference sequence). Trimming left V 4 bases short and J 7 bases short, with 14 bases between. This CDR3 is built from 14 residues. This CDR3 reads CASSNRGAKNEQFF. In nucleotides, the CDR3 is TGTGCCAGTAGTAACCGGGGCGCCAAAAATGAGCAGTTCTTC.